This T cell receptor beta chain was documented in a study of PD-L1 blockade in urothelial cancer (dated by TCRdb to 2015 to 2018). For context, the study as a whole: Therapy was started in about 2014 for all patients, and atezolizumab 1,200 mg was administered intravenously every 3 weeks. About 90% of the roughly 29 patients were identified as males with urothelial cancer of bladder origin, and a prior smoking history was reported by 18 of 29 patients. An ECOG performance status of 0 or 1 was recorded for the patients, and 0 to 3 prior chemotherapy regimens had been received by the patients. Blood samples were analyzed 3 weeks after the start of treatment (second dose) and 6 weeks after the start of treatment. A median of around 150,000 T cells and just over 80,000 unique TCRs was obtained from blood samples, and a median clonality of roughly 0.074 was observed. The study was an exploratory multi-omic analysis of somatic, immune and clinical correlates of response to PD-L1 blockade with atezolizumab in urothelial cancer. Pretreatment tumor samples and matched peripheral blood, collected serially before and after atezolizumab treatment, underwent TCR sequencing. Durable clinical benefit was defined as a progression-free survival longer than 6 months, and TCR features were additionally tested against progression-free survival and overall survival. In the same patients who had TCR sequencing, pretreatment tumors also underwent whole exome sequencing and RNA sequencing. Nine patients reached durable clinical benefit, while 15 to 25 patients did not. Pretreatment blood TCR-seq was available for nearly 30 patients, at least one posttreatment blood collection was obtained for around 24 patients, and tumor TCR-seq was available for around 24 patients.

Synthetic TCR analog templates were spiked into each PCR so that absolute template abundance could be estimated from read counts. The immunoSEQ assay used bias-controlled V and J gene primers to amplify TCRbeta CDR3 regions from genomic DNA. Sequencing of rearranged TCRbeta segments was performed at approximately 20X coverage. From the authors' description of their analysis: Sequencing errors were corrected by clustering, and CDR3s were annotated against IMGT so that V, D and J genes could be assigned. Out-of-frame and stop-codon sequences were excluded, and only productive TCRbeta rearrangements were used in downstream analyses. To compute clonality, Shannon entropy was normalized by the log of the number of unique productive sequences and then subtracted from one. Fisher's exact test with Benjamini-Hochberg correction, at a threshold of adjusted p below 0.01, was used to find clones that differed between time points or between blood and tumor. Imported from immuneACCESS, the table was reduced by TCRdb to in-frame sequences with V and J called. These copies leave out some clones; in studies compared against another copy, an unresolved V gene accounts for under half, and the cause of the remainder is not known. Clonal size and the V and J genes are those of that table, whereas D and trimming came from the DNA. For this sample the table gives about 51,000 clones, of which around 89% were detected only once. Of the sample, around 2.5% falls within the top ten clones.

A remark on this clone: No antigen is known for it. Per-nucleotide qualities are absent, and no much larger clonotype sits a single base away.

Study-level results and caveats: Improved progression-free and overall survival was found to be associated with pretreatment peripheral blood TCR clonality below the median. Patients with durable benefit showed greater expansion of tumor-associated TCR clones in peripheral blood 3 weeks after starting treatment (n of about 20, p = 0.022). Because of the small sample size (n ≈ 30) and the many exploratory analyses performed, the results are intended to be regarded as hypothesis-generating.

The time point label of this sample denotes: peripheral blood 6 weeks after treatment start. The cohort comprised nearly 30 patients with locally advanced or metastatic urothelial carcinoma treated at Memorial Sloan Kettering on a trial protocol. Peripheral blood mononuclear cells were collected pretreatment and during treatment, at between 1 and 8 total time points per patient. The Qiagen DNeasy Blood extraction kit was used to purify genomic DNA from total PBMCs and tumor samples. PBMCs were collected pretreatment and during treatment, and were isolated and stored as previously described. Taken from cysteine to phenylalanine, the CDR3 has 13 residues. Left in the record is the CDR3 DNA by itself, 39 bases read in frame from the first base. CDR1 SGHRS and CDR2 YFSETQ were looked up in the germline V gene. Relative to germline, V is 4 bases shorter and J is 5 bases shorter, with 12 bases between their ends.

Recombination joined TRBV5-1 with TRBJ2-5; perhaps TRBD2 is the D gene, with 6 bases matching. The origin of this receptor is a man aged 55-75 years with urothelial cancer. Sequencing was performed on PBMCs, taken around atezolizumab (anti-PD-L1) treatment. CDR3 region: CASSRTRGETQYF. The nucleotide sequence is TGCGCCAGCAGCCGGACCCGGGGGGAGACCCAGTACTTC.